The present T cell receptor (beta chain) was sequenced within a study of blood T cell repertoires in COVID-19. Here immunoSEQ multiplex PCR was the method, and the copy in TCRdb shows in-frame clones only, minus some. The sample has approximately 100,000 clones, around 84% seen once. Sequencing was performed on peripheral blood. This sequence originates from a human donor in a cohort sampled during active COVID-19.

The CDR3 nucleotides are TGTGCCACGTACCGGAGCGGCGGCTACACCTTC. The encoded protein is CATYRSGGYTF. The rearrangement joins TRBV28 to TRBJ1-2; D uncertain. Germline V lookup: CDR1 MDHEN, CDR2 SYDVKM. Trimming took 10 bases from V and 8 from J, leaving 14 bases between them. This CDR3 contains 11 residues.